The 7 T cell receptor beta chains in this list originate from one sample, sequenced in a study of T-cell reconstitution after alpha-beta-depleted transplantation in children. The TCRbeta library incorporated unique molecular identifiers. TCRdb processed the PCR reads anew with MiXCR; each CDR3 protein has one entry. The profile covers some 830,000 distinct CDR3 sequences, with 16% appearing a single time and about 5% taken by the ten largest. This material consisted of PBMCs, mostly from graft donor cells, taken 360 days after TCRalphabeta/CD19-depleted stem cell transplant. These receptors were obtained from a male patient between 5 and 17 years old who had a stem cell transplant for acute lymphoblastic leukemia, so the T cells may come from the graft donor.

The V call is TRBV2, the J call TRBJ1-5; D is unclear. V gave up 7 bases and J gave up 3 bases, with 16 bases separating them. The V gene's germline CDR1 is SNHLY and CDR2 FYNNEI. The CDR3 covers 15 residues. The CDR3 sequence: CASTPRGRVNQPQHF. The CDR3 nucleotides are TGTGCCAGCACCCCACGGGGTAGAGTCAATCAGCCCCAGCATTTT.

The V call is TRBV3-1, the J call TRBJ2-7; D is undetermined. Germline assignment: CDR1 LGHDT and CDR2 YNNKEL (reference sequence). V shed 0 bases and J shed 2 bases, with 14 bases lying between them. The CDR3 extends over 16 amino acids. CDR3 amino acids: CASSQDRNPGTYEQYF. The CDR3 DNA reads TGTGCCAGCAGCCAAGATCGTAACCCCGGAACCTACGAGCAGTACTTC.

The chain recombines TRBV5-1 with TRBJ2-5; D not resolved. The length of the CDR3 is 18 residues. CDR1 is SGHRS, CDR2 YFSETQ, per germline. V lost 2 bases and J 0 bases, leaving 20 bases between the germline ends. The CDR3 region has the DNA TGCGCCAGCAGCTTTTACCGCCCGGATCTAGTGTACCAAGAGACCCAGTACTTC. Translated: CASSFYRPDLVYQETQYF.

The rearrangement joins TRBV20-1 to TRBJ2-2; D is possibly TRBD1 (7 bases). The germline V gene encodes CDR1 DFQATT and CDR2 SNEGSKA (reference sequence). V was shortened by 0 bases and J by 7 bases, with 12 bases between the two germline ends. CDR3 size: 14 residues. This chain's CDR3 is CSARDNRGGGELFF. For the CDR3, the DNA is TGCAGTGCTAGAGATAACAGGGGAGGCGGGGAGCTGTTTTTT.

This clonotype has more than one count but fewer than ten. The genes are TRBV9 and TRBJ2-5; D not resolved. The V gene's germline CDR1 is SGDLS and CDR2 YYNGEE. Trimming cost V 0 bases and J 7 bases, with 13 bases left between them. CDR3 size: 14 residues. The CDR3 loop reads CASSVEPTSGTQYF. The CDR3 DNA follows: TGTGCCAGCAGCGTAGAGCCCACCTCGGGGACCCAGTACTTC.

This clonotype appeared many times. The chain links TRBV5-5 to TRBJ1-5; 7 nucleotides agree with TRBD1. The CDR3 has 14 residues. Trimming at V came to 2 bases and at J to 2 bases, leaving 1 base not matched to a gene. CDR1 is SGHKS, CDR2 YYEKEE, per germline (reference sequence). The DNA of the CDR3 is TGTGCCAGCAGCTTTGACAGGGGCAATCAGCCCCAGCATTTT. It yields the protein CASSFDRGNQPQHF.

This clonotype came up a few times. This rearrangement joins TRBV28 to TRBJ1-2; D not certain. Germline CDR1 MDHEN, CDR2 SYDVKM. The CDR3 runs to 15 residues. V shed 2 bases and J shed 4 bases, with 14 bases lying between them. The CDR3 loop is CASSLGRERVYGYTF. DNA of the CDR3: TGTGCCAGCAGTTTAGGTCGGGAGCGCGTCTATGGCTACACCTTC.